This T cell receptor (beta chain) was profiled in a study of cytomegalovirus exposure and HLA in healthy donors. From the roughly 110-subject validation cohort, which was separate from the roughly 670-subject first cohort, the donors were drawn. Germline V CDR1 and CDR2: ENHRY, SYGVKD. V shed 5 bases, J shed 1 base, and the junction held 16 bases outside the gene matches. The CDR3 spans 18 residues. The table came from immunoSEQ multiplex PCR; TCRdb's copy has only in-frame clones and leaves some out. Found here are a few hundred thousand clones, about 86% of them singletons; the top ten hold over 0.95%. With regard to this clone: The antigen is unknown.

Study findings and constraints: Many donors shared some public TCRs, even though most TCR sequences were rare. With high specificity and sensitivity, the classifier reportedly diagnosed cytomegalovirus status. First-cohort TCR clusters tended to co-occur in the 120 or so validation repertoires, a later analysis found.

This clonotype was obtained from a young woman in good health and CMV-seronegative. The source material was PBMCs. The chain combines TRBV10-3 with TRBJ2-5, with 7 nucleotides matching TRBD2. CDR3 sequence (DNA): TGTGCCATCAGTCCCCGACTAGCCGGTGGAGGCGGCCAAGAGACCCAGTACTTC. Amino acids: CAISPRLAGGGGQETQYF.